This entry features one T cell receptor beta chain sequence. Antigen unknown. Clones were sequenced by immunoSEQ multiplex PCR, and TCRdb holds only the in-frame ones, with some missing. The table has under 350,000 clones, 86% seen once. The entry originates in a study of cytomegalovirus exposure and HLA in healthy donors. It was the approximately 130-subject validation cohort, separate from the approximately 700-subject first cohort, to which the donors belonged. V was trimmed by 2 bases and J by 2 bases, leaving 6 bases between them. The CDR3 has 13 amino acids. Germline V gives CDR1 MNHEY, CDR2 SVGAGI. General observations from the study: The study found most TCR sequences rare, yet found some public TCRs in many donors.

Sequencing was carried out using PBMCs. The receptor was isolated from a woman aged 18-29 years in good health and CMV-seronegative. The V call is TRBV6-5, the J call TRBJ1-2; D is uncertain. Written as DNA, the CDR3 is TGTGCCAGCAGTTACAGCATCAACTATGGCTACACCTTC. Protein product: CASSYSINYGYTF.